This T cell receptor beta chain was retrieved from a study of cytomegalovirus exposure and HLA in healthy donors. Findings and limits, study-wide: Reportedly, TCR beta sequences accurately predicted HLA-A and HLA-B alleles in most subjects.

CDR3 length equals 14 residues. Per the germline V gene, CDR1 is LNHNV and CDR2 is YYDKDF (reference sequence). J gave up 15 bases and V 0 bases, and 11 bases lay outside the gene matches. PCR used 60 Vbeta primers and 13 Jbeta primers. Clones were read by immunoSEQ multiplex PCR, and TCRdb kept only the in-frame ones, dropping some. The sample lists some 130,000 clones; 65% to 80% were seen once. In regard to this clone: As yet, its antigen is unknown.

The sequenced sample consisted of PBMCs. The receptor's source is a male donor in good health and CMV-seropositive. This chain connects TRBV15 to TRBJ1-5; TRBD1 agrees at 7 bases. The DNA for the CDR3 is TGTGCCACCAGCAGAGATGGACAGGCCCTAAGCAGGCATTTT. It yields the protein CATSRDGQALSRHF.